This is a list of T cell receptor beta chains from one sample in a study of early T cells in non-severe SARS-CoV-2 infection. MiXCR, applied by TCRdb to the 5' RACE reads, yields one record per CDR3 protein. The sample shows 55,000 to 65,000 distinct CDR3 sequences, about 12% of them seen only once. Input material: whole blood. The receptors shown here come from an adult who was a healthcare worker with PCR-confirmed SARS-CoV-2 infection or an uninfected control (not recorded which). Both conserved end residues are part of each CDR3. The order of the fields is V gene, CDR3 length, J gene, CDR3 protein.

TRBV28	12	TRBJ2-7	CASRLASYEQYF
TRBV20-1	13	TRBJ1-6	CYAQGANNSPLHF
TRBV6-5	18	TRBJ2-7	CASPNHCHYPGQGYEQYF
TRBV20-1	15	TRBJ1-2	CSARDLGRLNYGYTF
TRBV4-3	16	TRBJ2-5	CASSQDSLSLQETQYF
TRBV19	15	TRBJ1-2	CASSIARELVYGYTF
TRBV29-1	13	TRBJ2-7	CSVGGTSVYEQYF
TRBV6-5	11	TRBJ2-5	CASGTEETQYF
TRBV5-1	13	TRBJ1-2	CASSPEGQRGYTF
TRBV7-9	14	TRBJ2-7	CASSFRDRFHEQYF
TRBV7-8	15	TRBJ2-1	CASSSGTGFGNEQFF
TRBV5-1	15	TRBJ2-1	CASSLEGREVNEQFF
TRBV11-2	15	TRBJ2-3	CASSRSPGETDTQYF
TRBV20-1	14	TRBJ2-7	CSARDRAGVYEQYF
TRBV7-2	15	TRBJ2-1	CASSPGLAGGNEQFF
TRBV5-1	13	TRBJ2-1	CASSPNVGGEQFF
TRBV28	14	TRBJ1-1	CASSLFDTGGEAFF
TRBV11-2	13	TRBJ1-1	CASSLDPSTEAFF
TRBV13	14	TRBJ2-7	CVSSLRLAGGRQYF
TRBV30	13	TRBJ1-5	CAWSRQENQPQHF
TRBV30	13	TRBJ2-1	CAWSTGSSNEQFF
TRBV28	14	TRBJ1-2	CASSFSTEGLGYTF
TRBV28	17	TRBJ2-4	CASSPGPTGSTKNIQYF
TRBV15	11	TRBJ2-1	CATSRVNEQFF
TRBV20-1	12	TRBJ1-1	CSARSGYSEAFF
TRBV7-2	17	TRBJ2-7	CASSLALGAGGAWEQYF
TRBV3-1	19	TRBJ2-2	CASSPPGGRSGGATGELFF